The TCR beta chain described here comes from a study of T-cell memory formation after mild COVID-19. The study, taken as a whole, reports: Pre-infection memory contained some responding clones, which suggested that cross-reactive memory had joined.

TCRdb independently ran MiXCR on the 5' RACE reads; one entry per CDR3 protein. The table includes 65,000 to 90,000 distinct CDR3 sequences, more than 10% detected once. This CDR3 comprises 15 residues. In germline, CDR1 is MNHEY, CDR2 SVGAGI. After removal of 3 bases from V and 7 bases from J, the junction contained 11 bases not matched to a gene. Remarks on this clonotype: Its antigen is not identified.

Source material: PBMCs or a T cell subset sorted from them (not recorded which). The source of this sequence is a man aged 18-30 years who had mild COVID-19 (a few samples of this study predate the infection). Cell type and time point are not known. V usage is TRBV6-5 and J usage is TRBJ2-5, with 7 bases fitting TRBD1. Here the CDR3 reads CASSYWDSPSGTQYF. The CDR3, as DNA: TGTGCCAGCAGTTATTGGGACAGCCCAAGTGGGACCCAGTACTTC.